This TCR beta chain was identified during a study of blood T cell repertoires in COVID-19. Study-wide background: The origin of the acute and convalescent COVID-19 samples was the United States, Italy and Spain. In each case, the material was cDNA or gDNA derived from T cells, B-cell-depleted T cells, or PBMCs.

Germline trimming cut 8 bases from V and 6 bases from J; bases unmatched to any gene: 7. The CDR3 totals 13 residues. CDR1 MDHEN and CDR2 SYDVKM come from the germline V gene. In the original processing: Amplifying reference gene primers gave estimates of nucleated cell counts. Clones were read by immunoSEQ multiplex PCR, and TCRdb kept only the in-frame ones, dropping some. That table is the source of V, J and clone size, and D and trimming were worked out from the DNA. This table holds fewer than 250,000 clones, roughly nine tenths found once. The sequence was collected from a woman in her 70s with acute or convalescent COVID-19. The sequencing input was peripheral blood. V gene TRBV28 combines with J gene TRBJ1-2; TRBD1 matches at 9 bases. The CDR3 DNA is TGTGCCAGCCGCCTAGGGACAGGGAATGGCTACACCTTC. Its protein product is CASRLGTGNGYTF.